This TCR beta chain is drawn from a study of blood T cell repertoires in COVID-19. Study context: Nucleic acid was either cDNA or gDNA, and it came from T cells, B-cell-depleted T cells, or PBMCs.

Unmatched junction bases numbered 4, after V lost 4 bases and J lost 2 bases. Per germline, CDR1 SGHAT and CDR2 FQNNGV. CDR3 length equals 17 residues. Repertoires were generated with immunoSEQ multiplex PCR, while TCRdb's copy carries only in-frame clones and drops some. The sample includes under 150,000 clones, about 85% of them seen just once. The specimen was peripheral blood. The receptor was derived from a woman in her sixties with COVID-19, enrolled during active disease. The chain links TRBV11-2 to TRBJ2-2; 13 bases are a match to TRBD2. The CDR3 is CASSWTSGGENTGELFF. DNA of the CDR3: TGTGCCAGCAGCTGGACTAGCGGGGGAGAAAACACCGGGGAGCTGTTTTTT.